This T cell receptor (beta chain) was found in a study of cytomegalovirus exposure and HLA in healthy donors. Germline CDR1 SGDLS, CDR2 YYNGEE. The CDR3 spans 14 residues. V lost 3 bases and J lost 10; bases outside the gene matches: 8. In the PCR, 60 Vbeta and 13 Jbeta primers were used. Sequencing was performed with immunoSEQ multiplex PCR; in TCRdb, only in-frame clones are kept and a portion is missing. The table lists about 190,000 clones, over 75% of them singletons. The sequence was obtained from a man aged 45-65 years in good health and CMV-seronegative. The specimen was PBMCs. The V and J genes are TRBV9 and TRBJ2-1; 9 bases line up with TRBD2. In nucleotides, the CDR3 is TGTGCCAGCAGCGGGTGGACTAGCGTCGGGGAGCAGTTCTTC. It translates to CASSGWTSVGEQFF. Supplemented by reference TRBV9 and TRBJ2-1, the full variable domain reads DSGVTQTPKHLITATGQRVTLRCSPRSGDLSVYWYQQSLDQGLQFLIQYYNGEERAKGNILERFSAQQFPDLHSELNLSSLELGDSALYFCASSGWTSVGEQFFGPGTRLTVL.